This entry is about one T cell receptor beta chain. Sequenced by immunoSEQ multiplex PCR; TCRdb stores in-frame clones only, minus some. The sample holds some 140,000 clones, roughly 79% seen once. The data stem from a study of blood T cell repertoires in COVID-19. Study context: The samples span acute and convalescent COVID-19 from the United States, Italy and Spain. T cells, B-cell-depleted T cells, or PBMCs provided the cDNA or gDNA that served as material.

CDR3 size: 14 residues. Germline CDR1 SGHDT, CDR2 YYEEEE. V was shortened by 0 bases and J by 3 bases, with 9 bases between the two germline ends. This clonotype was sampled from a man at least 80 years old with acute or convalescent COVID-19. The rearrangement uses TRBV5-6 and TRBJ1-2; D gene uncertain. Sequences were obtained from peripheral blood. CDR3 nucleotides: TGTGCCAGCAGCTTGGGAGGGCTAGACTATGGCTACACCTTC. This codes for CASSLGGLDYGYTF.